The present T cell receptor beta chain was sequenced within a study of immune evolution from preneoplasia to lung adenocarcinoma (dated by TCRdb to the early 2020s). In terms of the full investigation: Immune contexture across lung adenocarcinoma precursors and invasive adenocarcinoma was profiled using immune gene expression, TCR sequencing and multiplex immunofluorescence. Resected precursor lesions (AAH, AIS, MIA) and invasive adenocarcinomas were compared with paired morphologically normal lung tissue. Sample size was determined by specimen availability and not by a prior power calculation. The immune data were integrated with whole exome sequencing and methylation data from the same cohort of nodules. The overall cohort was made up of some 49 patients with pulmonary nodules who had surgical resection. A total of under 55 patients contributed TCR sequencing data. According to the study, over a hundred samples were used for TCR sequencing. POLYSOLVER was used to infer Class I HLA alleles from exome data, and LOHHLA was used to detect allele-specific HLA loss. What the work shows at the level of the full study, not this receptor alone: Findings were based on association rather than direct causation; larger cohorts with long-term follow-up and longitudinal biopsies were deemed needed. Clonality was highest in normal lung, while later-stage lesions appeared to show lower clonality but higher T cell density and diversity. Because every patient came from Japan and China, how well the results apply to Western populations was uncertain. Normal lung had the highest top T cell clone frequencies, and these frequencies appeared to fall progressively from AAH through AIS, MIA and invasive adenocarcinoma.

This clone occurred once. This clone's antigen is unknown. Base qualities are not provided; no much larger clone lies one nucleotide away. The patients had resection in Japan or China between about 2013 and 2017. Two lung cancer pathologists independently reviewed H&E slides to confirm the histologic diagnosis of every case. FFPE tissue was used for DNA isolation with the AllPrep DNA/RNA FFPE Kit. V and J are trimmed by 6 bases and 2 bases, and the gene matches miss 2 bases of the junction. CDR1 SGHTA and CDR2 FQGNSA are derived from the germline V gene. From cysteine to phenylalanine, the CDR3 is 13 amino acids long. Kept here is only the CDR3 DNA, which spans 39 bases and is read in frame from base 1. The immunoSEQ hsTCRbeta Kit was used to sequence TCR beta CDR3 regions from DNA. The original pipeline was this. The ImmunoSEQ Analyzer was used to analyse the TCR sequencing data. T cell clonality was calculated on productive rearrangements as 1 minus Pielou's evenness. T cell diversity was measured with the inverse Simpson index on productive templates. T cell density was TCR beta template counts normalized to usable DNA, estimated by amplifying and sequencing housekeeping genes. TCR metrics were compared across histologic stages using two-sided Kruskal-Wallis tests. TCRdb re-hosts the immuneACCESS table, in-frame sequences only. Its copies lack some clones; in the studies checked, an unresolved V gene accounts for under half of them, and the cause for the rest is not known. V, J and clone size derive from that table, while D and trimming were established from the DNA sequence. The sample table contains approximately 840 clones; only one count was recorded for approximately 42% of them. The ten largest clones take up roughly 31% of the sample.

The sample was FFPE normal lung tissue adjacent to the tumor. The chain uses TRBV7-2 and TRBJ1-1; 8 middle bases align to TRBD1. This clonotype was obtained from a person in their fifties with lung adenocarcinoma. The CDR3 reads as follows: CASRDRGNTEAFF. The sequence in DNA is TGTGCCAGCAGAGACAGGGGCAACACTGAAGCTTTCTTT. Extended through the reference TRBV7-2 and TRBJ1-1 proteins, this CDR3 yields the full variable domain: GAGVSQSPSNKVTEKGKDVELRCDPISGHTALYWYRQSLGQGLEFLIYFQGNSAPDKSGLPSDRFSAERTGGSVSTLTIQRTQQEDSAVYLCASRDRGNTEAFFGQGTRLTVV.